The clone carrying this T cell receptor (beta chain) has ten or more counts. This sample is part of a study of blood T cell repertoires in COVID-19. The protocol was immunoSEQ multiplex PCR, while the TCRdb copy is restricted to in-frame clones and leaves out a portion. The table records roughly 380,000 clones, roughly 87% of them present only once. Trimming cost V 4 bases and J 6 bases, with 7 bases left between them. The CDR3 consists of 11 residues. Germline V gene data show CDR1 as MNHNY and CDR2 as SVGAGI (reference sequence). The source of this sequence is a woman aged 60-70 years with COVID-19, enrolled during active disease. V gene TRBV6-6 combines with J gene TRBJ2-7; possible D gene TRBD1, 5 bases. The sequencing input was peripheral blood. Here the CDR3 reads CASSSRVEQYF. The CDR3 region has the DNA TGTGCCAGCAGTTCCAGGGTCGAGCAGTACTTC.